Listed below are T cell receptor beta chains from one sample, sequenced in a study of T cell responses to AZD1222 COVID-19 vaccine. The data were produced by immunoSEQ multiplex PCR, yet TCRdb's version contains in-frame clones alone and is incomplete. The sample shows about 83,000 clones, roughly 90% of them seen only once. Material: peripheral blood, obtained 28 days after the second AZD1222 dose. The receptors were sampled from an adult who received the AZD1222 COVID-19 vaccine. Both conserved end residues are part of each CDR3. The D gene is left open where the match is weak. Size is omitted from some rows. Given values are once, few, many or a class for expanded clones.

V,size,J,D,length,DNA,CDR3
TRBV19,-,TRBJ1-1,-,14,TGTGCCAGTACCCCGACGGGTGAGAACACTGAAGCTTTCTTT,CASTPTGENTEAFF
TRBV19,-,TRBJ2-2,-,16,TGTGCCAGTAGTACTCCCAGGGCCCGGCAGACCGGGGAGCTGTTTTTT,CASSTPRARQTGELFF
TRBV3-1/TRBV3-2,-,TRBJ2-5,-,17,TGTGCCAGCAGCCAAGATGCCCCGATGGGGGTGCAAGAGACCCAGTACTTC,CASSQDAPMGVQETQYF
TRBV28,-,TRBJ2-5,-,14,TGTGCCAGCAGTTTTCGACAGTCAGAAGAGACCCAGTACTTC,CASSFRQSEETQYF
TRBV7-8,few,TRBJ1-2,-,13,TGTGCCAGCAGCCATACAGGGATCTATGGCTACACCTTC,CASSHTGIYGYTF
TRBV20-1,-,TRBJ2-3,-,14,TGCAGTGCTAGTACAGGGTCAGGGACAGATACGCAGTATTTT,CSASTGSGTDTQYF
TRBV6-5,-,TRBJ2-3,-,14,TGTGCCAGCAGGGACGGGGGGCGCACAGATACGCAGTATTTT,CASRDGGRTDTQYF
TRBV7-9,-,TRBJ2-2,-,11,TGTGCCAGTACCAACACCGGGGAGCTGTTTTTT,CASTNTGELFF
TRBV28,-,TRBJ2-7,-,12,TGTGCCAGCAGCCGGACTGGGTACGAGCAGTACTTC,CASSRTGYEQYF
TRBV6-5,-,TRBJ2-7,-,13,TGTGCCAGCAGCTCTAGCGTCCCCTACGAGCAGTACTTC,CASSSSVPYEQYF
TRBV10-3,-,TRBJ1-5,-,15,TGTGCCATCAGTGGGGGTGCAGCGCCGGGTCAGCCCCAGCATTTT,CAISGGAAPGQPQHF
TRBV6-5,-,TRBJ2-5,TRBD2,15,TGTGCCAGCAGTCGCGGAGCGGGAGCAGGGGAGACCCAGTACTTC,CASSRGAGAGETQYF
TRBV5-1,-,TRBJ2-2,TRBD2,16,TGCGCCAGCAGCTTGGAAATAGCGGGAGGCACCGGGGAGCTGTTTTTT,CASSLEIAGGTGELFF
TRBV4-2,-,TRBJ1-5,TRBD1,13,TGTGCCAGCAGCGACAGGGCGAATCAGCCCCAGCATTTT,CASSDRANQPQHF
TRBV6-4,-,TRBJ2-7,-,12,TGTGCCAGCAGTCTCATCAGGGGTCCCCTCTACTTC,CASSLIRGPLYF
TRBV5-8,-,TRBJ1-5,-,12,TGTGCCAGCAGGTCGAGCAATCAGCCCCAGCATTTT,CASRSSNQPQHF
TRBV2,-,TRBJ1-3,-,12,TGTGCCAGCTCCGGGACGGCAAACACCATATATTTT,CASSGTANTIYF
TRBV27,-,TRBJ2-1,-,12,TGTGCCAGCAGTCCTACAACCCATGAGCAGTTCTTC,CASSPTTHEQFF
TRBV29-1,-,TRBJ1-2,-,16,TGCAGCGTTGGGCGGAAAAACGGAGTATCCGGGACTGGCTACACCTTC,CSVGRKNGVSGTGYTF
TRBV4-3,-,TRBJ2-1,-,15,TGCGCCAGCAGCCAAGTATTGCGTGGGGTCGAGGAGCAGTTCTTC,CASSQVLRGVEEQFF
TRBV5-1,-,TRBJ2-2,-,13,TGCGCCAGCAGCTTGTATAGCACCGGGGAGCTGTTTTTT,CASSLYSTGELFF
TRBV5-4,-,TRBJ1-4,-,15,TGTGCCAGCAGCCCTCGTGGGGGGAGGGATGAAAAACTGTTTTTT,CASSPRGGRDEKLFF
TRBV19,-,TRBJ2-7,-,14,TGTGCCAGTAGTATATCCGACAGACCCTACGAGCAGTACTTC,CASSISDRPYEQYF
TRBV10-3,-,TRBJ1-1,-,13,TGTGCCATCAGTCAGTCCTGGAACACTGAAGCTTTCTTT,CAISQSWNTEAFF
TRBV18,-,TRBJ2-2,TRBD2,17,TGTGCCAGCTCACCAGGTCCGGGAGGCGGCGGCACCGGGGAGCTGTTTTTT,CASSPGPGGGGTGELFF
TRBV19,-,TRBJ2-1,-,16,TGTGCCAGTAGTCCGCGGACTCATTCCGGTTACAATGAGCAGTTCTTC,CASSPRTHSGYNEQFF
TRBV5-4,once,TRBJ2-1,TRBD2,15,TGTGCCAGCAGCACAAGCGGGAGTCCCTACAATGAGCAGTTCTTC,CASSTSGSPYNEQFF
TRBV28,-,TRBJ1-5,-,17,TGTGCCAGCAGTATTAGTAGGGACGCTGGATCACCTCAGCCCCAGCATTTT,CASSISRDAGSPQPQHF
TRBV3-1/TRBV3-2,-,TRBJ2-7,-,12,TGTGCCAGCAGCTTTCCTCGACGCGAGCAGTACTTC,CASSFPRREQYF
TRBV30,-,TRBJ1-5,-,13,TGTGCCTGGAGTGGGTTGGGCAATCAGCCCCAGCATTTT,CAWSGLGNQPQHF
TRBV9,-,TRBJ2-7,-,13,TGTGCCAGCAGCGTATCGCTAGTCCACGAGCAGTACTTC,CASSVSLVHEQYF
TRBV7-3,-,TRBJ2-1,-,15,TGTGCCAGCAGCTTAAGGGCGGGCCCCTACAATGAGCAGTTCTTC,CASSLRAGPYNEQFF
TRBV7-9,-,TRBJ2-5,-,14,TGTGCCAGCAGCCTCTACAGGACCCAAGAGACCCAGTACTTC,CASSLYRTQETQYF
TRBV28,-,TRBJ1-2,-,13,TGTGCCAGCAGTTCCACGGGGAACTATGGCTACACCTTC,CASSSTGNYGYTF
TRBV28,once,TRBJ2-1,TRBD1,16,TGTGCCAGCAGTTCGACAGGGGTTGGCTCCTACAATGAGCAGTTCTTC,CASSSTGVGSYNEQFF
TRBV7-2,-,TRBJ1-1,-,13,TGTGCCAGCAGCATCGGACAGAACACTGAAGCTTTCTTT,CASSIGQNTEAFF
TRBV5-5,-,TRBJ1-4,-,14,TGTGCCAGCAGCACCGGGACCCGGAATGAAAAACTGTTTTTT,CASSTGTRNEKLFF
TRBV7-2,-,TRBJ2-7,TRBD2,14,TGTGCCAGCAGCCCAATAGCGGGAGCCTACGAGCAGTACTTC,CASSPIAGAYEQYF
TRBV12-3/TRBV12-4,-,TRBJ1-1,-,13,TGTGCCAGCAGTTGGGTGGGAGACACTGAAGCTTTCTTT,CASSWVGDTEAFF
TRBV4-1,once,TRBJ2-6,-,17,TGCGCCAGCAGCCCCCCCCGTCCGAGCTCTGGGGCCAACGTCCTGACTTTC,CASSPPRPSSGANVLTF
TRBV7-2,-,TRBJ2-2,-,16,TGTGCCAGCAGCTTGCAGCAGGGAAGGAACACCGGGGAGCTGTTTTTT,CASSLQQGRNTGELFF
TRBV30,-,TRBJ1-3,-,16,TGTGCCTGGAGTGTACCGCAGGGGAAAGGGGGAAACACCATATATTTT,CAWSVPQGKGGNTIYF
TRBV29-1,-,TRBJ2-3,-,12,TGCAGCGGCCTTAGTAGCACAGATACGCAGTATTTT,CSGLSSTDTQYF
TRBV27,-,TRBJ1-6,-,15,TGTGCCAGCAGTTTCATGAGCTCCTATAATTCACCCCTCCACTTT,CASSFMSSYNSPLHF
TRBV28,once,TRBJ2-5,TRBD2,13,TGTGCCAGCAGTTTCGGGGGGGGAGAGACCCAGTACTTC,CASSFGGGETQYF
TRBV15,-,TRBJ2-2,-,13,TGTGCCACCAGCGCCTTCCTTTCCGGGGAGCTGTTTTTT,CATSAFLSGELFF
TRBV6-1,-,TRBJ2-3,-,16,TGTGCCAGCAGTGAAGACGGTGGGGCCAACACAGATACGCAGTATTTT,CASSEDGGANTDTQYF